This record covers a single T cell receptor (beta chain). What it recognizes is unknown. Repertoires were generated with immunoSEQ multiplex PCR, while TCRdb's copy carries only in-frame clones and drops some. Among 30,000 to 40,000 clones listed, approximately 93% were seen once. These data come from a study of graft-versus-host responses after intestinal transplantation. About the research overall: Those transplanted obtained multivisceral, liver-intestinal, or isolated intestinal grafts. Each patient got anti-thymocyte globulin induction, then tacrolimus and steroids for roughly 3 years.

Trimming removed 2 bases from V and 7 bases from J, with 12 bases in between. The germline gives CDR1 MNHEY, CDR2 SVGAGI. The CDR3 contains 14 residues. Study outcomes and limitations: GvH clonotypes were identified within recipient marrow, with a subset emerging first in ileum or blood.

The V call is TRBV6-5, the J call TRBJ1-5; D is unclear. This specimen was unstimulated CD4+ T cells sorted from spleen or lymph node cells, taken before transplant. The receptor's source is a human donor who was the organ donor for an intestinal transplant. The CDR3 bases are TGTGCCAGCAGTTACGGACGGCTTGTCCAGCCCCAGCATTTT. It specifies CASSYGRLVQPQHF.